These 32 T cell receptor beta chains share one sample of origin, sequenced in a study of vaccination effects on CD4 cells after COVID-19. Data came from immunoSEQ multiplex PCR; TCRdb stores just in-frame clones and leaves some out. The sample yields about 66,000 clones, roughly 79% seen once. Their antigen targets remain unknown. Viral peptide pool expansion of antigen-specific CD4+ T cells preceded sequencing in the ViraFEST assay. Once cultured for 10 days, the cells underwent separation to obtain CD4+ T cells. Two doses of either BNT162b2 or mRNA-1273 were given to each participant. The specimen comprised CD4+ T cells from PBMCs cultured with HCoV-OC43 spike peptides, sampled after COVID-19 vaccination. The subset denotes: HCoV-OC43 spike overlapping peptide pool stimulation. The receptor set was obtained from a human donor who received a COVID-19 vaccine.

To note about this clone: The same CDR3 arises from other DNA sequences in this sample as well. The chain links TRBV5-1 to TRBJ2-5, with 7 bases identical to TRBD2. The CDR3 sequence is 13 residues long. V was pared by 0 bases and J by 4 bases, with 0 bases of the junction left unmatched. Germline assignment: CDR1 SGHRS and CDR2 YFSETQ. This CDR3 is CASSLGGGETQYF. In DNA form, the CDR3 reads TGCGCCAGCAGCTTGGGGGGGGGAGAGACCCAGTACTTC.

The chain links TRBV7-9 to TRBJ1-4; tentative D call: TRBD1 (5 bases). CDR3 length equals 13 residues. Germline V gene data show CDR1 as SEHNR and CDR2 as FQNEAQ (reference sequence). The V and J ends lost 1 base and 7 bases respectively, with 7 bases between them. The CDR3 spells CASSLEGAEKLFF. CDR3 DNA: TGTGCCAGCAGCTTAGAAGGGGCTGAAAAACTGTTTTTT.

The chain employs TRBV9 and TRBJ2-3, with TRBD2 as a possible D gene (5 bases). The CDR3 is made up of 15 amino acids. Trimming cost V 4 bases and J 4 bases, with 16 bases left between them. The germline CDR1 and CDR2 sequences are SGDLS and YYNGEE. CDR3 sequence reads: CASSLGPEGADTQYF. The CDR3 nucleotides are TGTGCCAGCAGCCTCGGGCCCGAGGGCGCAGATACGCAGTATTTT.

This clone was observed a handful of times. In nucleotides, the CDR3 is TGTGCCAGCAGCTCGGACAGCCATAATTCACCCCTCCACTTT. This sequence encodes CASSSDSHNSPLHF. The chain is built from TRBV5-4 and TRBJ1-6; D is perhaps TRBD1 (6 bases). From germline, CDR1 is SGHNT and CDR2 YYREEE (reference sequence). Trimming took off 3 bases at V and 5 bases at J, with 9 bases between the two ends. The CDR3 length is 14 residues.

The CDR3 nucleotides read TGTGCCAGCAGTGAAGCGCTGTCAGCTGTTAACACTGAAGCTTTCTTT. Translated, it gives CASSEALSAVNTEAFF. This chain joins TRBV6-1 and TRBJ1-1; D not certain. Germline CDR1 and CDR2: MNHNS and SASEGT. This CDR3 contains 16 residues. The V end lost 0 bases, the J end lost 2 bases, and 13 bases lay between the germline ends.

The chain employs TRBV14 and TRBJ1-4; D is unclear. The V gene lost 4 bases and the J gene lost 8 bases, with 29 bases spanning the gap. The CDR3 consists of 19 residues. CDR1 and CDR2 from the germline V gene are SGHDN and FVKESK. This chain's CDR3 is CASSRSSGPLGSNREKLFF. The CDR3 nucleotides read TGTGCCAGCAGCCGATCATCCGGGCCTTTGGGGAGTAACCGAGAAAAACTGTTTTTT.

The rearrangement links TRBV5-1 to TRBJ2-5; D may be TRBD1 or TRBD2 (5 bases each). The CDR3 totals 15 residues. In germline, CDR1 is SGHRS, CDR2 YFSETQ. Trimming removed 0 bases at V and 5 bases at J, with 14 bases between. The CDR3 bases are TGCGCCAGCAGCTTGGTTCCCGGGGCGGTGGAGACCCAGTACTTC. Amino acid sequence: CASSLVPGAVETQYF.

J is TRBJ2-5 and V is TRBV5-1; 8 nucleotides align to TRBD2. This CDR3 contains 16 residues. Trimming at V came to 0 bases and at J to 0 bases, leaving 4 bases not matched to a gene. Germline CDR1 and CDR2: SGHRS and YFSETQ. The CDR3 nucleotides are TGCGCCAGCAGCTTGGGGACTAGCCAGTACCAAGAGACCCAGTACTTC. It translates to CASSLGTSQYQETQYF.

The chain recombines TRBV4-1 with TRBJ1-4; D uncertain. Trimming removed 2 bases from V and 7 bases from J, with 14 bases in between. The CDR3 has 15 amino acids. Per germline, CDR1 MGHRA and CDR2 YSYEKL. The CDR3 coding sequence is TGCGCCAGCAGCCAATTCGTCATTGGAGGTGAAAAACTGTTTTTT. It is translated as CASSQFVIGGEKLFF.

The V gene is TRBV6-5, the J gene TRBJ1-6; D ambiguous. This CDR3 region has 13 residues. Germline assignment: CDR1 MNHEY and CDR2 SVGAGI. V was cut by 2 bases and J by 8 bases, with 7 bases left in between. Here the CDR3 DNA reads TGTGCCAGCAGTTACAAGTTCGATTCACCCCTCCACTTT. This codes for CASSYKFDSPLHF.

This clone was detected only a few times. The chain is built from TRBV7-2 and TRBJ1-3; 7 nucleotides line up with TRBD1. The V gene end was trimmed by 2 bases and the J gene end by 4 bases; junction bases not matched to a gene: 5. The CDR3 extends over 15 amino acids. The germline V gene has CDR1 SGHTA and CDR2 FQGNSA. The CDR3 DNA reads as TGTGCCAGCAGCTTACACAGGGGCACGGGAAACACCATATATTTT. It translates to CASSLHRGTGNTIYF.

In this sample, this clone turned up a few times. The chain joins TRBV5-1 to TRBJ1-6; the match to TRBD1 covers 9 bases. CDR1 and CDR2 (germline): SGHRS, YFSETQ. With 0 bases clipped from V and 9 bases from J, the junction kept 4 bases outside the gene matches. The CDR3 is 15 amino acids. CDR3 loop: CASSLGDRARSPLHF. The CDR3 DNA is TGCGCCAGCAGCTTGGGGGACAGGGCGCGTTCACCCCTCCACTTT.

The V call is TRBV9, the J call TRBJ1-5, with D perhaps matching TRBD1 (6 bases). Germline V gene data show CDR1 as SGDLS and CDR2 as YYNGEE. The V and J ends lost 3 bases and 3 bases respectively, with 13 bases between them. The CDR3 totals 15 residues. The CDR3 protein is CASSAEDSSNQPQHF. CDR3 sequence (DNA): TGTGCCAGCAGCGCCGAGGACAGCTCCAATCAGCCCCAGCATTTT.

The gene calls are TRBV19 and TRBJ1-5; no firm D call. CDR3 size: 12 residues. The ends were cut back, 10 bases at V and 4 bases at J, with 11 bases in the middle. Germline assignment: CDR1 LNHDA and CDR2 SQIVND (reference sequence). As DNA, the CDR3 is TGTGCCACTACAATCGGGAATCAGCCCCAGCATTTT. Its protein product is CATTIGNQPQHF. The full variable domain, its missing parts supplied by reference TRBV19 and TRBJ1-5, is DGGITQSPKYLFRKEGQNVTLSCEQNLNHDAMYWYRQDPGQGLRLIYYSQIVNDFQKGDIAEGYSVSREKKESFPLTVTSAQKNPTAFYLCATTIGNQPQHFGDGTRLSIL.

The chain carries TRBV11-3 and TRBJ2-5; D not certain. Trimming removed 1 base from V and 7 bases from J, with 7 bases in between. The CDR3 is 12 amino acids. Germline CDR1 SGHNT, CDR2 YENEEA. The CDR3 spells CASSLGSGTQYF. The CDR3 coding sequence is TGTGCCAGCAGCTTAGGGTCCGGGACCCAGTACTTC.

The chain uses TRBV5-1 and TRBJ2-3; 10 nucleotides align to TRBD2. V was pared by 1 base and J by 4 bases, with 6 bases of the junction left unmatched. Germline assignment: CDR1 SGHRS and CDR2 YFSETQ. This CDR3 is built from 16 residues. CDR3 in DNA: TGCGCCAGCAGCTTGTTAGCTAGCGGGGGTTCAGATACGCAGTATTTT. Its translation is CASSLLASGGSDTQYF.

The chain has TRBV12-3 or TRBV12-4 and TRBJ2-3; TRBD2 matches at 8 bases. The CDR3 length is 13 residues. V dropped 6 bases and J dropped 7; count of bases not matched to a gene: 6. CDR3 sequence (DNA): TGTGCCAGCAGAAGAGCTAGCGGGTATACGCAGTATTTT. Protein: CASRRASGYTQYF.

The rearrangement joins TRBV23-1 to TRBJ2-6; no definite D call. TRBV23-1 is treated as an ORF (open reading frame) with a function not yet certain. The CDR3 sequence is 16 residues long. The ends were cut back, 3 bases at V and 0 bases at J, with 9 bases in the middle. The CDR3 region is CASSHNRASGANVLTF. In DNA, the CDR3 is TGCGCCAGCAGTCATAACCGGGCCTCTGGGGCCAACGTCCTGACTTTC.

The chain combines TRBV28 with TRBJ1-2; D gene uncertain. Germline V gene sequence: CDR1 MDHEN, CDR2 SYDVKM. Trimming took 7 bases from V and 0 from J, leaving 18 bases between them. This CDR3 spans 16 amino acids. The CDR3 reads CASTFGRFFANYGYTF. CDR3 bases: TGTGCCAGCACCTTCGGGAGGTTTTTTGCTAACTATGGCTACACCTTC.

The chain has TRBV28 and TRBJ1-5; the D is unclear. Per germline, CDR1 MDHEN and CDR2 SYDVKM. The V and J ends lost 8 bases and 5 bases respectively, with 13 bases between them. The CDR3 runs to 13 residues. The CDR3 bases are TGTGCCAGCTCCTCAGACGGATATCAGCCCCAGCATTTT. The encoded protein is CASSSDGYQPQHF.

The rearrangement joins TRBV2 to TRBJ2-3, with a possible D match to TRBD1 (6 bases). The V gene's germline CDR1 is SNHLY and CDR2 FYNNEI. The CDR3 runs to 17 residues. V was shortened by 7 bases and J by 4 bases, with 24 bases between the two germline ends. CDR3: CASNTDRQGLVPDTQYF. The CDR3 coding sequence is TGTGCCAGCAATACCGACCGCCAGGGGTTGGTTCCAGATACGCAGTATTTT.

V and J are TRBV7-2 and TRBJ1-2, with 8 bases that match TRBD1. The CDR3 has 14 amino acids. V gave up 4 bases and J gave up 4 bases; unmatched junction bases: 5. Looked up from germline, CDR1 is SGHTA and CDR2 is FQGNSA. The chain's CDR3 is CASSSTGQGYGYTF. CDR3 DNA sequence: TGTGCCAGCAGCTCGACCGGACAGGGCTATGGCTACACCTTC. Full variable domain (outside the CDR3, taken from reference TRBV7-2 and TRBJ1-2): GAGVSQSPSNKVTEKGKDVELRCDPISGHTALYWYRQSLGQGLEFLIYFQGNSAPDKSGLPSDRFSAERTGGSVSTLTIQRTQQEDSAVYLCASSSTGQGYGYTFGSGTRLTVV.

The rearrangement uses TRBV3-1 (or the pseudogene TRBV3-2) and TRBJ1-1; 11 nucleotides match TRBD1. The germline gives CDR1 LGHDT, CDR2 YNNKEL (reference sequence). The CDR3 has 13 amino acids. V trimming: 2 bases; J trimming: 10 bases; junction bases outside the gene matches: 3. CDR3: CASSQLGQGAAFF. As DNA, the CDR3 is TGTGCCAGCAGCCAACTTGGACAGGGGGCAGCTTTCTTT.

J is TRBJ2-1 and V is TRBV4-1; tentative D call: TRBD1 (8 bases). This CDR3 comprises 18 residues. With 4 bases removed from V and 0 bases from J, the gap between germline ends came to 19 bases. Germline loops: CDR1 MGHRA, CDR2 YSYEKL. CDR3 region: CASSREGQGASSYNEQFF. The CDR3, as DNA: TGCGCCAGCAGCCGGGAGGGGCAGGGGGCCAGCTCCTACAATGAGCAGTTCTTC.

This rearrangement joins TRBV6-5 to TRBJ1-2; D is ambiguous. V was shortened by 6 bases and J by 3 bases, with 8 bases between the two germline ends. The length of the CDR3 is 12 residues. The germline V gene has CDR1 MNHEY and CDR2 SVGAGI. CDR3 loop: CASRTEYYGYTF. The CDR3 DNA sequence: TGTGCCAGCAGAACAGAGTACTATGGCTACACCTTC.

This clone was seen only a few times. The chain combines TRBV19 with TRBJ2-2; 10 bases fit TRBD1. Germline-derived CDR1 and CDR2 are LNHDA and SQIVND (reference sequence). The CDR3 spans 15 residues. V was clipped by 3 bases and J by 3 bases; unmatched bases: 1. DNA for the CDR3: TGTGCCAGTAGTATGGGACAGGGGTACACCGGGGAGCTGTTTTTT. The encoded protein is CASSMGQGYTGELFF.

The chain combines TRBV5-1 with TRBJ1-6, with 8 positions matching TRBD1. J gave up 8 bases and V 3 bases, and 7 bases lay outside the gene matches. Germline values: CDR1 SGHRS, CDR2 YFSETQ. The CDR3 consists of 15 residues. The CDR3 DNA is TGCGCCAGCAGCTGGACAGGGAAAGAAGATTCACCCCTCCACTTT. Protein sequence: CASSWTGKEDSPLHF.

The V call is TRBV3-1 (or the pseudogene TRBV3-2), the J call TRBJ1-1; 11 bases map to TRBD1. This CDR3 region has 15 residues. The germline CDR1 and CDR2 sequences are LGHDT and YNNKEL (reference sequence). V lost 1 base and J lost 4; bases outside the gene matches: 2. In DNA, the CDR3 is TGTGCCAGCAGCCAAGGGGGGACAGGGGGCACTGAAGCTTTCTTT. Translation: CASSQGGTGGTEAFF.

The chain joins TRBV4-3 to TRBJ1-1, with D possibly being TRBD1 (6 bases). Germline CDR1 and CDR2: LGHNA and YSLEER. The CDR3 sequence is 16 residues long. V lost 4 bases, J lost 0 bases, and 15 bases lay in between. The CDR3 DNA sequence: TGCGCCAGCAGCCGGGAGGGGGGGACTATGAACACTGAAGCTTTCTTT. Translated: CASSREGGTMNTEAFF.

The chain joins TRBV28 to TRBJ1-2; D might be TRBD1 (5 bases). With 7 bases removed from V and 4 bases from J, the gap between germline ends came to 13 bases. CDR1 MDHEN and CDR2 SYDVKM come from the germline V gene. CDR3 length: 13 amino acids. CDR3: CASTPRDLYGYTF. The CDR3 DNA reads TGTGCCAGCACCCCCCGGGACCTCTATGGCTACACCTTC.

The chain's CDR3 is CASSLIRVDTEAFF. The CDR3 DNA reads TGCGCCAGCAGCTTGATCCGGGTGGACACTGAAGCTTTCTTT. V is TRBV5-1 and J is TRBJ1-1, with D unresolved. Trimming stripped 1 base from V and 3 bases from J, with 10 bases between. Germline lookup yields CDR1 SGHRS and CDR2 YFSETQ. The CDR3 loop spans 14 amino acids.

This clone has just a few counts. This chain connects TRBV7-2 to TRBJ2-2; D possibly corresponds to TRBD1 (5 bases). The CDR3 sequence is 14 residues long. V was pared by 7 bases and J by 1 base, with 10 bases between. CDR1 SGHTA and CDR2 FQGNSA come from the germline V gene. The CDR3 reads CASNVGQNTGELFF. CDR3 DNA sequence: TGTGCCAGCAACGTTGGACAGAACACCGGGGAGCTGTTTTTT.